The rows below give T cell receptor beta chains drawn from one sample of a study of neurological immune-mediated disorders. One entry per CDR3 protein, called by TCRdb with MiXCR from the 5' RACE reads. The sample has roughly 32,000 distinct CDR3 sequences; around 6% are singletons. Sequencing was carried out using CD4+ T cells from blood. These receptors came from a woman in her forties or fifties in good health. Each CDR3 is given with its conserved first and last residue.

CDR3 protein	V gene	J gene
CASSLTSSGGASDTQYF	TRBV28	TRBJ2-3
CASNKQGGEQYF	TRBV27	TRBJ2-7
CASSDRRLAGVYEQYF	TRBV7-8	TRBJ2-7
CASSLGADTQYF	TRBV7-8	TRBJ2-3
CASSYSTLARRTNSPLHF	TRBV6-2/TRBV6-3	TRBJ1-6
CASSPQAGQIFTDTQYF	TRBV4-3	TRBJ2-3
CSARRTSGGTGELFF	TRBV20-1	TRBJ2-2
CSATRETSGELFF	TRBV20-1	TRBJ2-2
CASSRVRGIYNEQFF	TRBV19	TRBJ2-1
CASSPTVVKNTEAFF	TRBV5-1	TRBJ1-1
CSALRQGRGSYNEQFF	TRBV20-1	TRBJ2-1
CASSLPGSGELFF	TRBV7-9	TRBJ2-2
CAISGYHFSDNTEAFF	TRBV10-3	TRBJ1-1
CASSLAGGAYNEQFF	TRBV5-6	TRBJ2-1
CASTPGQVSGTDTQYF	TRBV6-2/TRBV6-3	TRBJ2-3
CASSVTSGGRSSNNEQFF	TRBV9	TRBJ2-1
CASSAGSNQPQHF	TRBV6-5	TRBJ1-5
CASSVASGRPLSTDTQYF	TRBV9	TRBJ2-3
CSAQGYQRDLSGANVLTF	TRBV20-1	TRBJ2-6